A selection of T cell receptor beta chains follows, all from one sample in a study of OX40 agonist ivuxolimab in advanced cancers. Here immunoSEQ multiplex PCR was the method, and the copy in TCRdb shows in-frame clones only, minus some. The sample includes about 66,000 clones, 75% to 80% seen only once; the top ten take 1.5% to 2%. Here the sequenced sample was CD4+ or CD8+ T cells sorted from blood, taken in a trial of the OX40 agonist ivuxolimab. All receptors derive from an adult with an advanced solid tumor such as melanoma, head and neck, liver or kidney cancer. Each CDR3 is given with its conserved first and last residue. A D gene is named only where the DNA matches it firmly. A clone size is listed for some rows: how often the clone was seen (once, few, many), or a class if it is expanded.

CDR3 protein	CDR3 DNA	D gene	V gene	J gene	clone size	CDR3 length
CASSVMDDPSQQYF	TGTGCCAGCAGCGTAATGGACGACCCCAGTCAGCAGTACTTC	-	TRBV9	TRBJ2-7	-	14
CASSVQGGNTEAFF	TGTGCCAGCAGCGTACAGGGCGGGAACACTGAAGCTTTCTTT	-	TRBV9	TRBJ1-1	-	14
CASSFSLDSYEQYF	TGTGCCAGCAGCTTCTCCCTCGACAGCTACGAGCAGTACTTC	-	TRBV5-8	TRBJ2-7	-	14
CASSMRERYNEQFF	TGTGCCAGTAGTATGCGGGAGAGGTACAATGAGCAGTTCTTC	TRBD2	TRBV19	TRBJ2-1	-	14
CASSLVSETGGRDEQYF	TGCGCCAGCAGCTTGGTATCGGAAACAGGGGGCCGAGACGAGCAGTACTTC	TRBD1	TRBV5-1	TRBJ2-7	-	17
CAWSPRGHNQPQHF	TGTGCCTGGAGTCCTAGGGGCCATAATCAGCCCCAGCATTTT	-	TRBV30	TRBJ1-5	-	14
CASSRPDRGTDTQYF	TGTGCCAGTAGTAGACCGGACAGGGGCACAGATACGCAGTATTTT	TRBD1	TRBV19	TRBJ2-3	-	15
CASSLDRGGYEQYF	TGTGCCAGCAGCTTAGACAGGGGCGGGTACGAGCAGTACTTC	-	TRBV11-2	TRBJ2-7	-	14
CASSQDTSNYGYTF	TGCGCCAGCAGCCAAGATACCTCCAACTATGGCTACACCTTC	-	TRBV5-1	TRBJ1-2	-	14
CASSGTGGSNQPQHF	TGTGCCAGCAGTGGGACAGGGGGAAGCAATCAGCCCCAGCATTTT	TRBD1	TRBV28	TRBJ1-5	-	15
CASSPSAGATWQSPLHF	TGTGCCAGCAGCCCAAGTGCGGGGGCGACGTGGCAGTCACCCCTCCACTTT	-	TRBV7-9	TRBJ1-6	few	17
CASSLQGAGTDTQYF	TGCGCCAGCAGCTTACAGGGGGCTGGGACAGATACGCAGTATTTT	TRBD1	TRBV5-1	TRBJ2-3	-	15
CASSPTGQHDTGELFF	TGTGCCAGCTCACCAACGGGGCAACACGACACCGGGGAGCTGTTTTTT	-	TRBV18	TRBJ2-2	-	16
CASSLMGLPDEQYF	TGTGCCAGCAGCTTAATGGGACTTCCGGACGAGCAGTACTTC	-	TRBV5-6	TRBJ2-7	-	14
CASSFAGGRVGTEAFF	TGTGCCAGCAGTTTTGCGGGGGGCAGGGTGGGCACTGAAGCTTTCTTT	-	TRBV6-6	TRBJ1-1	-	16